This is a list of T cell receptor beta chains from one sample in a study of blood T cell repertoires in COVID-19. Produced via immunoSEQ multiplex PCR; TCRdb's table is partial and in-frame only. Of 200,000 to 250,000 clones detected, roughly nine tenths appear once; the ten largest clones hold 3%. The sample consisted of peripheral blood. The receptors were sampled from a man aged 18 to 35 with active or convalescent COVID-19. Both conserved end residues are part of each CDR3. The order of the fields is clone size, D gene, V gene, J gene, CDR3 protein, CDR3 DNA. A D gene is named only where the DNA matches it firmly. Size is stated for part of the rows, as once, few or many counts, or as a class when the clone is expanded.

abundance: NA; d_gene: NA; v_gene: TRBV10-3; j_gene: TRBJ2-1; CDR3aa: CAISDPTRGNEQFF; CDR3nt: TGTGCCATCAGTGACCCTACCCGGGGAAATGAGCAGTTCTTC
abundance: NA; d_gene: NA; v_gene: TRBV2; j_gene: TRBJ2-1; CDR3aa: CARALSGVVDEQFF; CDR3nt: TGTGCCAGGGCTCTCTCAGGGGTGGTCGATGAGCAGTTCTTC
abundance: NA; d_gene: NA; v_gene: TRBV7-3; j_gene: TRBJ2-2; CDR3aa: CASSSNTGELFF; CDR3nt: TGTGCCAGCAGCTCTAACACCGGGGAGCTGTTTTTT
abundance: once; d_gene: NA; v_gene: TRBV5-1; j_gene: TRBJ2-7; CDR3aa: CASSLVGENYEQYF; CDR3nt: TGCGCCAGCAGCTTGGTTGGGGAGAACTACGAGCAGTACTTC
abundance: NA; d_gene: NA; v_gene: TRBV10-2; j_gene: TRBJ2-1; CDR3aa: CASRARGGAPYNEQFF; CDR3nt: TGCGCCAGCCGCGCGAGGGGGGGGGCGCCCTACAATGAGCAGTTCTTC
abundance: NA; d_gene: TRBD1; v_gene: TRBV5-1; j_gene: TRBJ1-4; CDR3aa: CASRRTGSTNEKLFF; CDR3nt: TGCGCCAGCAGACGGACAGGGTCAACTAATGAAAAACTGTTTTTT
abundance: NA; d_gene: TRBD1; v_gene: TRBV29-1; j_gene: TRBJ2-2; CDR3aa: CSASQGSNTGELFF; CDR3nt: TGCAGCGCCTCACAGGGGTCCAACACCGGGGAGCTGTTTTTT
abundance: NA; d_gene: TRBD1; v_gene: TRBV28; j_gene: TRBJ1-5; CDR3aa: CASSSLLGTGNQPQHF; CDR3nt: TGTGCCAGCAGTTCCCTGCTAGGGACAGGGAATCAGCCCCAGCATTTT
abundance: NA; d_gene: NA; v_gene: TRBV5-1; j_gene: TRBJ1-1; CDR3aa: CASSLRGNTEAFF; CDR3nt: TGCGCCAGCAGCTTAAGAGGGAACACTGAAGCTTTCTTT
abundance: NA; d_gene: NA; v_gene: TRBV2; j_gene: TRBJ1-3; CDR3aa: CASTAEISGNTIYF; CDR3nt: TGTGCCAGTACGGCGGAGATCTCTGGAAACACCATATATTTT
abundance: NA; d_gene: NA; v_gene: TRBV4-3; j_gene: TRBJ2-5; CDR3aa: CASSQEIRGNIGETQYF; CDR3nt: TGCGCCAGCAGCCAAGAAATCAGAGGGAATATCGGAGAGACCCAGTACTTC
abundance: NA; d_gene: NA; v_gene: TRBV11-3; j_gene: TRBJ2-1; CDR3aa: CASSLGWGQGTYNEQFF; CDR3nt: TGTGCCAGCAGCTTAGGTTGGGGGCAGGGGACCTACAATGAGCAGTTCTTC
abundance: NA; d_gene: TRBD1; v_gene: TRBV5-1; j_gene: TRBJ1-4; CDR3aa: CASSPNRGGDEKLFF; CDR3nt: TGCGCCAGCAGCCCTAACAGGGGCGGGGATGAAAAACTGTTTTTT
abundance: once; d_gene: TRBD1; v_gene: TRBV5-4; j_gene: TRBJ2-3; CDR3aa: CASRAGGEGTDTQYF; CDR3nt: TGTGCCAGCAGAGCAGGGGGCGAGGGCACAGATACGCAGTATTTT
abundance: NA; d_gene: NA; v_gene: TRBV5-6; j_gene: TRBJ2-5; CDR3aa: CASSLEALRGRETQYF; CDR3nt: TGTGCCAGCAGCTTGGAGGCGCTGCGGGGGCGGGAGACCCAGTACTTC
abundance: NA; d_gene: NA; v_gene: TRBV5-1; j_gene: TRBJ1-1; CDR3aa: CASSPINRVGDTEAFF; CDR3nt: TGCGCCAGCAGCCCTATAAACAGGGTAGGGGACACTGAAGCTTTCTTT
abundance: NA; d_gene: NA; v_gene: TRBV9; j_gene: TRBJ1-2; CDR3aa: CASSASGGSGYGYTF; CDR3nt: TGTGCCAGCAGCGCATCGGGGGGCTCGGGCTATGGCTACACCTTC
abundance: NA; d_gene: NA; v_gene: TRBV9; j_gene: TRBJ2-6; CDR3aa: CASSKGGDRGANVLTF; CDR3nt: TGTGCCAGCAGCAAGGGCGGGGATCGTGGGGCCAACGTCCTGACTTTC
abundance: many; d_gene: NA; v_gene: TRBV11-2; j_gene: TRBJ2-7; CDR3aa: CASGEGGRYYEQYF; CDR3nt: TGTGCCAGCGGCGAGGGAGGACGGTACTACGAGCAGTACTTC
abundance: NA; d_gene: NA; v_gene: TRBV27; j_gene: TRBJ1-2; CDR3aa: CASSPTDSYGYTF; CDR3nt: TGTGCCAGCAGTCCAACCGACAGCTATGGCTACACCTTC
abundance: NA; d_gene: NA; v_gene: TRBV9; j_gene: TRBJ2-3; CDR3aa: CASSPPGGRRDTQYF; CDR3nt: TGTGCCAGCAGCCCCCCAGGCGGGCGCAGGGATACGCAGTATTTT
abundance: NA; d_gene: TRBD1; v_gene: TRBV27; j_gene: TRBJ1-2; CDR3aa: CASSTQGANYGYTF; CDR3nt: TGTGCCAGCAGTACACAGGGGGCTAACTATGGCTACACCTTC
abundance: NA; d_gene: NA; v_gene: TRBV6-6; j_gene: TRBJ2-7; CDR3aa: CASSYKGQEYEQYF; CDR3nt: TGTGCCAGCAGTTACAAGGGGCAGGAGTACGAGCAGTACTTC
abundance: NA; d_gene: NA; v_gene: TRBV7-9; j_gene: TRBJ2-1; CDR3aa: CASSFGTYNEQFF; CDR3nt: TGTGCCAGCAGCTTCGGGACTTACAATGAGCAGTTCTTC
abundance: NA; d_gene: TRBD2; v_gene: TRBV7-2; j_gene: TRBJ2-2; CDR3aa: CASSLVLAGNTGELFF; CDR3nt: TGTGCCAGCAGCTTAGTTCTAGCGGGAAACACCGGGGAGCTGTTTTTT
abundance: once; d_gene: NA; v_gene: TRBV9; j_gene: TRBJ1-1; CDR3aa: CASSVVGRMDTEAFF; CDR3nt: TGTGCCAGCAGCGTAGTTGGGAGGATGGACACTGAAGCTTTCTTT
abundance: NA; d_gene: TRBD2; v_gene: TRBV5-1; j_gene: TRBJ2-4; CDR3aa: CASSRGTSLNIQYF; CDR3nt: TGCGCCAGCAGCCGGGGGACTAGCTTGAACATTCAGTACTTC
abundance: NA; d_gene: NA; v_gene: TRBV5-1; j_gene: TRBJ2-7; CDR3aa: CASSLAESSYEQYF; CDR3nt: TGCGCCAGCAGCTTGGCCGAGAGCTCCTACGAGCAGTACTTC
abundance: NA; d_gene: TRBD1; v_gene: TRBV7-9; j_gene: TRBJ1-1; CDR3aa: CASSSRETGDNTEAFF; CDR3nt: TGTGCCAGCAGCTCACGAGAGACAGGGGATAACACTGAAGCTTTCTTT
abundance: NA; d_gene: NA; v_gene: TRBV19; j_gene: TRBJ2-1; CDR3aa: CASSIFPGSSYNEQFF; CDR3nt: TGTGCCAGTAGTATATTCCCCGGGAGCTCCTACAATGAGCAGTTCTTC
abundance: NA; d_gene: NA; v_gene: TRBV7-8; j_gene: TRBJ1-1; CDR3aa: CASSSPKHTVEAFF; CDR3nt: TGTGCCAGCAGCTCGCCGAAACACACCGTTGAAGCTTTCTTT
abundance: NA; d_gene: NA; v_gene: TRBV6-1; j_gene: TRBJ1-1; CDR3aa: CASSERGSTEAFF; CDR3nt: TGTGCCAGCAGTGAAAGAGGAAGTACTGAAGCTTTCTTT
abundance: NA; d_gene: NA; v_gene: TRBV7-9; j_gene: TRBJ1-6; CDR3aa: CASSLGGPKVSYNSPLHF; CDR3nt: TGTGCCAGCAGCTTGGGGGGACCGAAGGTCTCCTATAATTCACCCCTCCACTTT
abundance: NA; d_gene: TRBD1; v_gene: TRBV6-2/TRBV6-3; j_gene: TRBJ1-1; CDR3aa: CASSWTGLEAFF; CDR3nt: TGTGCCAGCAGCTGGACAGGGCTTGAAGCTTTCTTT
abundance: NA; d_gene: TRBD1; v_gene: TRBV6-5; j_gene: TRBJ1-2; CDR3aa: CASSYGDRANYGYTF; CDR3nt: TGTGCCAGCAGTTACGGCGACAGGGCTAACTATGGCTACACCTTC
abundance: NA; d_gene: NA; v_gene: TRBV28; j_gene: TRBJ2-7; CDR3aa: CASTSGLGDEQYF; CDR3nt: TGTGCCAGCACCTCCGGGCTAGGGGACGAGCAGTACTTC
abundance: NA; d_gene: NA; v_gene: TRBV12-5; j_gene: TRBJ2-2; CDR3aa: CASGLVESPGELFF; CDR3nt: TGTGCTAGTGGTTTGGTAGAGTCCCCCGGGGAGCTGTTTTTT
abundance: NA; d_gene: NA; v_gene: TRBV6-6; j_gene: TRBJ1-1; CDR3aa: CASSLSGLTEAFF; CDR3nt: TGTGCCAGCAGCCTATCCGGGTTGACTGAAGCTTTCTTT
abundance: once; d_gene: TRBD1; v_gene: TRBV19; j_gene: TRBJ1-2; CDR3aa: CASSLTGTGGEGRGYTF; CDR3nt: TGTGCCAGTAGCCTGACCGGGACAGGGGGCGAAGGAAGGGGCTACACCTTC
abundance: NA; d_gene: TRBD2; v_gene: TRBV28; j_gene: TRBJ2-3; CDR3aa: CASSSPAGGPTDTQYF; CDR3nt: TGTGCCAGCAGTTCCCCCGCGGGAGGGCCTACAGATACGCAGTATTTT
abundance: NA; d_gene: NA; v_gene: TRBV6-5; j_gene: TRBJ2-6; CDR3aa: CASTFSGANVLTF; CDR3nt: TGTGCCAGCACCTTCTCTGGGGCCAACGTCCTGACTTTC
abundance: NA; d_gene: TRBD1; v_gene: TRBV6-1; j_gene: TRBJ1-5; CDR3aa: CASTETPGQGVLYSNQPQHF; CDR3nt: TGTGCCAGCACTGAAACCCCGGGACAGGGAGTCCTTTATAGCAATCAGCCCCAGCATTTT
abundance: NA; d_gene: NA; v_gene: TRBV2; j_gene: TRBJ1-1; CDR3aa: CASRSNTEAFF; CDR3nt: TGTGCCAGCAGGAGCAACACTGAAGCTTTCTTT
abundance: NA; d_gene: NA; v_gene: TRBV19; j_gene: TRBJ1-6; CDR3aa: CASSIAHYRGSSYNSPLHF; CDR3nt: TGTGCCAGTAGTATAGCTCACTACCGGGGGAGCTCCTATAATTCACCCCTCCACTTT